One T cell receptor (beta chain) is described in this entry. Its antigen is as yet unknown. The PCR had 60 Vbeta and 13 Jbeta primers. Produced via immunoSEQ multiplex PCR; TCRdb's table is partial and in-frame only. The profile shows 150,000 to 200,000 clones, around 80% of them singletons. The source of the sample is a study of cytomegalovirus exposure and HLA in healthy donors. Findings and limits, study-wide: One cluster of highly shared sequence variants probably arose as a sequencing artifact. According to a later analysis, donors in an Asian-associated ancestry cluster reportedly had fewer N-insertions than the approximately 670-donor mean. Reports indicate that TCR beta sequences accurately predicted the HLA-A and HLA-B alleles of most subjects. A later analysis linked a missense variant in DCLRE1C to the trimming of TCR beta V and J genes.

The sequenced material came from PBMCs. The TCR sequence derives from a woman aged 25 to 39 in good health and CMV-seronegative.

CDR3 sequence reads: CASSQEAFRSYEQYF. CDR3 DNA sequence: TGTGCCAGCAGCCAAGAGGCCTTTCGCTCCTACGAGCAGTACTTC. This chain connects TRBV4-2 to TRBJ2-7; unclear D gene. V shed 0 bases and J shed 0 bases, with 9 bases lying between them. Germline CDR1 LGHNA, CDR2 YNFKEQ. This CDR3 has 15 amino acids.